A selection of T cell receptor beta chains follows, all from one sample in a study of blood T cells in healthy people across ages. Via MiXCR, TCRdb re-called the 5' RACE reads, giving one row per CDR3 protein. This table has approximately 2,000,000 distinct CDR3 sequences, about two fifths appearing once. The sample consisted of blood. These receptors were taken from a human donor in good health. Both conserved end residues are part of each CDR3. The D gene is left open where the match is weak. Clone size is stated in some rows and not others, as once, few, many or a class when expanded.

TRBV11-2,TRBJ2-5,once,.,TGTGCCAGCAGCTTAGGGGGCATACAGGGGACCCAGTACTTC,CASSLGGIQGTQYF
TRBV4-2,TRBJ1-5,few,.,TGTGCCAGCAGCCAAGTTGGGGGTAGCAATCAGCCCCAGCATTTT,CASSQVGGSNQPQHF
TRBV13,TRBJ2-7,few,TRBD2,TGTGCCAGCAGCCCCCAGCGGGGGGTTCCCTACGAGCAGTACTTC,CASSPQRGVPYEQYF
TRBV7-2,TRBJ2-1,.,.,TGTGCCAACCCCGAGGGGGGGTACAATGAGCAGTTCTTC,CANPEGGYNEQFF
TRBV29-1,TRBJ1-1,.,.,TGCAGCGTTGAACTAAGGAAACGGGACACTGAAGCTTTCTTT,CSVELRKRDTEAFF
TRBV7-2,TRBJ2-2,.,TRBD2,TGTGCCAGCAGCTTCCGCCTAGCGGGATTGAACACCGGGGAGCTGTTTTTT,CASSFRLAGLNTGELFF
TRBV27,TRBJ2-7,.,.,TGTGCCAGCAGGAGGTGGATATCGGACAGTCCCTACGAGCAGTACTTC,CASRRWISDSPYEQYF
TRBV6-1,TRBJ2-7,few,TRBD1,TGTGCCAGCAGTGAACCCGGGACAGCAAACGGGCAGTACTTC,CASSEPGTANGQYF
TRBV27,TRBJ2-2,few,TRBD1,TGTGCCAGCAGTAGGGACAGGGATTACACCGGGGAGCTGTTTTTT,CASSRDRDYTGELFF
TRBV7-2,TRBJ1-4,few,.,TGTGCCAGCAGATTGGGCAGGGGATACGAAAAACTGTTTTTT,CASRLGRGYEKLFF
TRBV7-9,TRBJ2-7,few,.,TGTGCCAGCACAGAGGGGGGACAATCCTACGAGCAGTACTTC,CASTEGGQSYEQYF
TRBV15,TRBJ2-2,once,.,TGTGCCACCAGCAGTAGGCTTTCGGGGGGCTGGGGCACCGGGGAGCGGTTTTTT,CATSSRLSGGWGTGERFF